This TCR beta chain derives from a study of shared clonotypes between healthy human individuals. About the research overall: A couple of women and a few men aged 18 to 49 made up the donors.

V dropped 3 bases and J dropped 7 bases, with 16 bases sitting between them. The CDR3 contains 14 residues. Germline lookup yields CDR1 MDHEN and CDR2 SYDVKM. This clone has a single count. As yet, its antigen is unknown. General study results and limits: Genetic and exposure-history diversity was limited by the small donor number.

All donors were Caucasian adults living in Nashville, Tennessee. This table comes from immunoSEQ multiplex PCR, and its TCRdb copy is limited to in-frame clones, with some not included. Here the sample spans around 700,000 clones, around two thirds being singletons. The material sequenced was memory CD4+ T cells sorted from blood. The subset: CD45RA-negative fraction. The chain recombines TRBV28 with TRBJ2-7; a weak D match, TRBD1 (6 bases). This TCR was sampled from a woman aged 25 to 45 in good health. CDR3 sequence reads: CASSFRTAWPEQYF. CDR3 DNA: TGTGCCAGCAGTTTCCGGACAGCCTGGCCGGAGCAGTACTTC.